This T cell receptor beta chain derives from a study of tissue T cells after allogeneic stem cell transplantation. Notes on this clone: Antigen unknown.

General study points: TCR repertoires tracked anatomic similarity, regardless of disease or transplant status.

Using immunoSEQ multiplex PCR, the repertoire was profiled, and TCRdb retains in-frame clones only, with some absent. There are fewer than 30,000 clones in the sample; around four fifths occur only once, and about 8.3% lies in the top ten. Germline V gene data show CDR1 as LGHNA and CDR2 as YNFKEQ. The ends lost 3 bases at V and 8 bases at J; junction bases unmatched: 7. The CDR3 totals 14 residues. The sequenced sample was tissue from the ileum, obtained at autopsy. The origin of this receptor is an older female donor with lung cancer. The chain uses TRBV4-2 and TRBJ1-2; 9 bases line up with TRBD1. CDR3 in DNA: TGTGCCAGCAGCCAGTCGAGGGACAGGGCCGGCTACACCTTC. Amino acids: CASSQSRDRAGYTF.